This T cell receptor (beta chain) was sequenced for a study of T cell repertoires in aging, cancer and after chemotherapy. V was shortened by 5 bases and J by 2 bases, with 13 bases between the two germline ends. The length of the CDR3 is 15 residues. Germline V gives CDR1 SEHNR, CDR2 FQNEAQ (reference sequence). A mixed TRB-A/B primer pool amplified rearranged TRB by multiplex touch-down PCR. TCRdb reprocessed the multiplex PCR reads with MiXCR, giving one entry per CDR3 protein. The sample shows 2,500 to 3,000 distinct CDR3 sequences, over 20% of them seen only once. Peripheral blood genomic DNA, not sorted cells or RNA, was the template.

This TCR was recovered from a human donor with a solid tumor. The sample comprised blood. The chain combines TRBV7-9 with TRBJ2-1; a weak D match, TRBD1 (5 bases). CDR3 in amino acids: CASSLDTAPYNEQFF. In DNA form, the CDR3 reads TGTGCCAGCAGCCTGGACACGGCCCCCTACAATGAGCAGTTCTTC.